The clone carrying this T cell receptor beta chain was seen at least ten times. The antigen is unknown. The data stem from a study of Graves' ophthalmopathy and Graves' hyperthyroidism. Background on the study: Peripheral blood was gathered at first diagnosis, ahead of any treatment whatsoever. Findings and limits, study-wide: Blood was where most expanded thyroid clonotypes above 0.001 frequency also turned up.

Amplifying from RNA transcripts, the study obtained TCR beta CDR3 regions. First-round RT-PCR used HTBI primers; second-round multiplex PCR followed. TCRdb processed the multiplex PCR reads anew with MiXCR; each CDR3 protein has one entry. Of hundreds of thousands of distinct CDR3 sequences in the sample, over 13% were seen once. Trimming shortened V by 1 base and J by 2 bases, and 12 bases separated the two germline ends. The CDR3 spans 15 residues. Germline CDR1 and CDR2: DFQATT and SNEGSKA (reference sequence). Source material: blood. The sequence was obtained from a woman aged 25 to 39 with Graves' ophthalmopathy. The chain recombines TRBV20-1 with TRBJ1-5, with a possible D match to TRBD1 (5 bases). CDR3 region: CSARVGGFGNQPQHF. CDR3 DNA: TGCAGTGCTAGAGTTGGGGGTTTTGGCAATCAGCCCCAGCATTTT.